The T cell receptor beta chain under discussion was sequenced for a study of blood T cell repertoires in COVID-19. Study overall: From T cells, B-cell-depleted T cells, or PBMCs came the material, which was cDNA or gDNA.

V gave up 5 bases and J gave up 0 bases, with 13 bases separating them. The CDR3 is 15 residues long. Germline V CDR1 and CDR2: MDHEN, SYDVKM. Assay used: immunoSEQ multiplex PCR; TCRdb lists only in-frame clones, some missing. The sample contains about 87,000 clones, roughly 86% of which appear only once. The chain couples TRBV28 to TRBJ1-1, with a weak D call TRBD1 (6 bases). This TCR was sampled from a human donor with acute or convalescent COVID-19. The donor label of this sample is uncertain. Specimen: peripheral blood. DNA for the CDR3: TGTGCCAGCAGTCCCAGGACAGCCTTGAACACTGAAGCTTTCTTT. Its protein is CASSPRTALNTEAFF. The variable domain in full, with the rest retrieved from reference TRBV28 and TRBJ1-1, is DVKVTQSSRYLVKRTGEKVFLECVQDMDHENMFWYRQDPGLGLRLIYFSYDVKMKEKGDIPEGYSVSREKKERFSLILESASTNQTSMYLCASSPRTALNTEAFFGQGTRLTVV.